Listed below are T cell receptor beta chains from one sample, sequenced in a study of blood T cell repertoires in COVID-19. This table comes from immunoSEQ multiplex PCR, and its TCRdb copy is limited to in-frame clones, with some not included. In the table there are some 80,000 clones, around 80% of which are singletons. Sequencing was carried out using peripheral blood. The receptors derive from a man aged 60-69 years with active or convalescent COVID-19. CDR3s include the opening cysteine and the closing phenylalanine or tryptophan. D genes are given only for firm matches. Size values are once, few and many counts, or a class for expanded clones, and some rows have none.

J gene	clone size	V gene	D gene	CDR3 DNA	CDR3 protein
TRBJ2-5	NA	TRBV7-6	TRBD1	TGTGCCAGCAGCTTAGAGAGGGGACAGGGAACCCAGTACTTC	CASSLERGQGTQYF
TRBJ1-4	NA	TRBV5-5	NA	TGTGCCAGCGCATCACAGGTCAATGAAAAACTGTTTTTT	CASASQVNEKLFF
TRBJ1-5	NA	TRBV29-1	TRBD1	TGCAGCGTTGCAGGGGGCGATAGCAATCAGCCCCAGCATTTT	CSVAGGDSNQPQHF
TRBJ1-5	NA	TRBV27	NA	TGTGCCAGCAGTTCCTGGAGCAGGGGCCCCCTCAATCAGCCCCAGCATTTT	CASSSWSRGPLNQPQHF
TRBJ1-1	NA	TRBV19	TRBD1	TGTGCCAGTAGTATAGGACAGGGGGGTTTCACTGAAGCTTTCTTT	CASSIGQGGFTEAFF
TRBJ1-2	few	TRBV19	NA	TGTGCCAGTAGTATAGAGGGGGCGGCGTATGGCTACACCTTC	CASSIEGAAYGYTF
TRBJ2-7	NA	TRBV18	NA	TGTGCCAGCTCACGGGCGGGGGCCAGCTCCTACGAGCAGTACTTC	CASSRAGASSYEQYF
TRBJ1-1	NA	TRBV24-1	NA	TGTGCCACCAGTTTTCCGTACAGTAAGTTAAACACTGAAGCTTTCTTT	CATSFPYSKLNTEAFF
TRBJ2-7	many	TRBV19	TRBD2	TGTGCCAGTAGTGGGTTCGGGACTAGCGACGAGCAGTACTTC	CASSGFGTSDEQYF
TRBJ2-5	once	TRBV9	TRBD2	TGTGCCAGCAGCGACCCTGTCGCGGGGGGGGCTGGGGCCCAGTACTTC	CASSDPVAGGAGAQYF
TRBJ2-1	NA	TRBV24-1	NA	TGTGCCACCAGTGATTCCGAGCCACATGAGCAGTTCTTC	CATSDSEPHEQFF
TRBJ2-5	few	TRBV6-6	NA	TGTGCCAGCAGTTACTCTACCAGGGGAGGGCAAGAGACCCAGTACTTC	CASSYSTRGGQETQYF
TRBJ1-3	NA	TRBV27	NA	TGTGCCAGCAGTGGTACGAGTCGAAACACCATATATTTT	CASSGTSRNTIYF
TRBJ1-3	NA	TRBV7-8	TRBD1	TGTGCCAGCAGCCACCGGTTCCAAACAGGGGCCCCCTCTGGAAACACCATATATTTT	CASSHRFQTGAPSGNTIYF
TRBJ1-4	NA	TRBV7-9	TRBD1	TGTGCCAGCTCCCCGGGACAGGGTCGAGAAAAACTGTTTTTT	CASSPGQGREKLFF
TRBJ2-3	once	TRBV18	TRBD1	TGTGCCAGCTCGGTGACAGGGACAGATACGCAGTATTTT	CASSVTGTDTQYF
TRBJ2-5	NA	TRBV5-6	TRBD1	TGTGCCAGCAGCTTGTTATATCGGCAGGGGGCGAGGGAGACCCAGTACTTC	CASSLLYRQGARETQYF
TRBJ2-3	NA	TRBV7-2	TRBD2	TGTGCCAGCAGCGCGGGACTAGCGGGGGGCAGCACAGATACGCAGTATTTT	CASSAGLAGGSTDTQYF
TRBJ2-2	NA	TRBV2	NA	TGTGCCAGCAGTAAGGGGACGAACACCGGGGAGCTGTTTTTT	CASSKGTNTGELFF
TRBJ2-5	NA	TRBV5-6	TRBD2	TGTGCCAGCAGCTTGAGGCTAGCGGGAACTCAAGAGACCCAGTACTTC	CASSLRLAGTQETQYF
TRBJ2-7	NA	TRBV9	NA	TGTGCCAGCAGTCCGCTAGCGAAGGGACTCTACGAGCAGTACTTC	CASSPLAKGLYEQYF